This TCR beta chain was found in a study of CD8+ T cells in alopecia areata. Turning to the study itself: Graft recipients were approximately 7-10-week-old female C3H/HeJ mice, and donor skin originated from approximately 6-12-month-old C3H/HeJ mice with spontaneous alopecia.

As concerns this clone: Its antigen is not known. All gene names here are mouse names. The sequenced fragment ends 4 residues before the CDR3 boundary, so the rest is inferred from the germline J gene. Other DNA sequences in this sample translate to the same CDR3.

Overall study results and limits: Mice showed TCR sharing more clearly than patients did, possibly owing to HLA. Higher clonality was seen in lesional scalp than in normal scalp, especially in alopecia totalis/universalis. Alphabeta T cells residing in normal skin are also sequenced in scalp samples.

cDNA prepared by RNA extraction and subsequent reverse transcription served as the template for sequencing. Measured with immunoSEQ multiplex PCR; TCRdb has only the in-frame clones, and not every one. There are around 300,000 clones in the sample, none observed a single time. Cutaneous lymph node cells were pooled, and they were sorted using CD4, CD8alpha, NKG2D, NKG2ACE and other markers. Germline values: CDR1 NSHNY, CDR2 SYGAGN. The CDR3 is 11 amino acids. Between the trimmed V and J ends, which lost 3 bases and 3 bases, there was a span of 4 bases. The origin of this receptor is a C3H/HeJ mouse with alopecia areata. This line is of MHC haplotype H2-k. Sequencing was carried out using CD4+ T cells sorted from a lymph node. The V call is TRBV13-1, the J call TRBJ2-7; D gene ambiguous. Partial CDR3 DNA: TGTGCCAGCAGTGCCAGCTAT. Protein sequence: CASSASY. The whole CDR3 sequence is CASSASYEQYF.